Listed below are T cell receptor beta chains from one sample, sequenced in a study of blood T cell repertoires in COVID-19. Here immunoSEQ multiplex PCR was the method, and the copy in TCRdb shows in-frame clones only, minus some. The repertoire holds around 100,000 clones, with 75% to 90% as singletons. Material: peripheral blood. Source of these receptors: a human donor in a cohort sampled during active COVID-19. Both conserved end residues are part of each CDR3. The order of the fields is V gene, D gene, J gene, CDR3 protein. D genes are given only for firm matches.

TRBV2	TRBD2	TRBJ2-1	CASSEKVSSGVNEQFF
TRBV7-2	TRBD1	TRBJ1-2	CASSRGTGGANGYTF
TRBV10-1	NA	TRBJ1-2	CASRDRGISCGYTF
TRBV7-2	TRBD2	TRBJ2-1	CASSSAGGFYNEQFF
TRBV4-3	TRBD1	TRBJ1-2	CASSQDPGQGTGYTF
TRBV19	TRBD1	TRBJ2-7	CASNLRQGPPYEQYF
TRBV11-3	NA	TRBJ1-1	CASSFTLGVGNTEAFF
TRBV19	TRBD2	TRBJ2-3	CASSMKTGLASDTQYF
TRBV28	TRBD2	TRBJ2-1	CASSSDRPRGGIF
TRBV19	NA	TRBJ1-6	CASRILTPFYNSPLHF
TRBV4-3	TRBD2	TRBJ2-3	CASSQGAGGPDTQYF
TRBV19	TRBD1	TRBJ1-1	CASSTYRQGMNTEAFF
TRBV7-9	NA	TRBJ1-5	CASSFSSGNQPQHF
TRBV5-1	TRBD1	TRBJ1-1	CASSLTGTGGTEAFF
TRBV2	TRBD2	TRBJ2-3	CASRRLAGGLDTQYF
TRBV3-1/TRBV3-2	NA	TRBJ1-1	CASSQDQGQDTEAFF
TRBV3-1/TRBV3-2	NA	TRBJ1-6	CASSPGPGDRDSPLHF
TRBV18	TRBD2	TRBJ2-7	CASSTLSGGAGSEQYF
TRBV27	NA	TRBJ2-7	CASSILGLSGSYEQYF
TRBV10-3	TRBD2	TRBJ2-3	CATSHPSGGVTDTQYF
TRBV28	TRBD2	TRBJ2-7	CASSPAGGREQYF
TRBV7-2	TRBD2	TRBJ2-1	CASSSAGASFYNEQFF
TRBV2	TRBD1	TRBJ1-5	CASRPGQGTGNNQPQHF
TRBV18	TRBD1	TRBJ1-5	CASGLQGNQPQHF
TRBV24-1	NA	TRBJ1-6	CATRTPTALNSPLHF
TRBV5-5	TRBD1	TRBJ2-1	CASTSSPGTGNEQFF
TRBV6-2/TRBV6-3	TRBD2	TRBJ2-7	CASSGSGTRMPYEQYF
TRBV7-3	NA	TRBJ2-1	CASSSTGYEQFF
TRBV5-1	TRBD2	TRBJ2-3	CASSLGLAGGRGNTDTQYF
TRBV3-1/TRBV3-2	NA	TRBJ1-3	CASSQVYTRSTIYF
TRBV7-2	NA	TRBJ2-7	CASSRSDDRSLYEQYF
TRBV5-6	TRBD1	TRBJ1-2	CASSYRGLNYGYTF
TRBV18	TRBD1	TRBJ1-2	CASSPRTGTGYGYTF
TRBV28	NA	TRBJ2-7	CASSLFGTYEQYF
TRBV6-6	TRBD1	TRBJ2-5	CASTTGTGRETQYF
TRBV6-2/TRBV6-3	NA	TRBJ2-1	CASSYLGGASYNEQFF
TRBV19	NA	TRBJ1-2	CASSDGGDYGYTF
TRBV7-9	TRBD2	TRBJ2-3	CASSLASGGSIQEYF
TRBV7-3	NA	TRBJ2-3	CASSLKGSDTQYF
TRBV6-5	NA	TRBJ1-2	CASSFPGANYGYTF
TRBV18	TRBD2	TRBJ2-5	CASSPGTSGGPETQYF